The 20 T cell receptor beta chains below all came from one sample that was sequenced in a study of blood T cell repertoires in COVID-19. Some clones are missing from TCRdb's copy, which holds only in-frame ones; the method was immunoSEQ multiplex PCR. This table has approximately 200,000 clones, approximately 83% appearing once. Source material: peripheral blood. The receptors stem from a human donor with active or convalescent COVID-19. The donor label of this sample is uncertain.

V and J are TRBV21-1 and TRBJ1-2; TRBD1 is taken as the D call from the table, unchecked against the DNA. TRBV21-1 is a documented pseudogene. This CDR3 has 12 amino acids. The CDR3, as DNA: TGTGCCAGCAGGAGACACCTCTATGGCTACACCTTC. Translation gives CASRRHLYGYTF.

This chain links TRBV24-1 with TRBJ2-7; D unclear. This CDR3 is built from 13 residues. Germline loops: CDR1 KGHDR, CDR2 SFDVKD. V lost 2 bases to trimming and J lost 5 bases, with 9 bases between them. This CDR3 reads CATSDSLGHEQYF. The CDR3 DNA sequence: TGTGCCACCAGTGATTCCTTGGGCCACGAGCAGTACTTC.

The chain is built from TRBV19 and TRBJ2-5, with TRBD1 matching over 12 bases. The J segment lost 4 bases and the V segment lost 5 bases, leaving 2 bases of the junction unmatched. This CDR3 comprises 14 residues. Germline V gene data show CDR1 as LNHDA and CDR2 as SQIVND (reference sequence). The CDR3 DNA follows: TGTGCCAGTAGTTCGGGACAGGGGGCAGAGACCCAGTACTTC. Protein sequence: CASSSGQGAETQYF.

The chain links TRBV5-6 to TRBJ1-1, with 9 bases lining up with TRBD1. Trimming at V came to 0 bases and at J to 4 bases, leaving 4 bases not matched to a gene. CDR1 SGHDT and CDR2 YYEEEE come from the germline V gene. There are 15 residues in the CDR3. The CDR3 reads CASSLGDREGTEAFF. CDR3 sequence (DNA): TGTGCCAGCAGCTTGGGGGACAGGGAGGGCACTGAAGCTTTCTTT.

The chain joins TRBV6-5 to TRBJ1-3, with D possibly being TRBD1 (6 bases). V was trimmed by 0 bases and J by 4 bases, leaving 10 bases between them. Germline CDR1 MNHEY, CDR2 SVGAGI. This CDR3 comprises 15 residues. CDR3 nucleotide sequence: TGTGCCAGCAGTTACTCGAGAGACAGGGGAAACACCATATATTTT. Translation gives CASSYSRDRGNTIYF.

The chain combines TRBV28 with TRBJ1-4; 7 bases align to TRBD1. V dropped 5 bases and J dropped 2; count of bases not matched to a gene: 2. Germline V gene data show CDR1 as MDHEN and CDR2 as SYDVKM. The CDR3 consists of 14 residues. CDR3: CASSTGATNEKLFF. CDR3 coding DNA: TGTGCCAGCAGTACAGGGGCCACTAATGAAAAACTGTTTTTT.

V and J are TRBV4-2 and TRBJ2-1; the match to TRBD2 covers 12 bases. This CDR3 has 14 residues. V trimming: 3 bases; J trimming: 9 bases; junction bases outside the gene matches: 3. Germline CDR1 is LGHNA and CDR2 is YNFKEQ. The CDR3 loop reads CASSQTSGGPEQFF. Written as DNA, the CDR3 is TGTGCCAGCAGCCAGACTAGCGGGGGCCCTGAGCAGTTCTTC.

The chain carries TRBV28 and TRBJ2-5, with 14 bases aligning to TRBD2. V lost 3 bases and J lost 1; bases outside the gene matches: 7. CDR1 and CDR2 from the germline V gene are MDHEN and SYDVKM. The CDR3 is 18 residues long. In DNA, the CDR3 is TGTGCCAGCAGTTTCCATCGGACTAGCGGGGGGCTCCAAGAGACCCAGTACTTC. The encoded protein is CASSFHRTSGGLQETQYF.

V usage is TRBV2 and J usage is TRBJ2-7, with a possible D match to TRBD2 (6 bases). The V gene's germline CDR1 is SNHLY and CDR2 FYNNEI. V was clipped by 3 bases and J by 9 bases, with 12 bases between them. The CDR3 consists of 12 residues. The CDR3, as DNA: TGTGCCAGCAGTGACCCTAGCGCAGGGCAGTACTTC. Amino acids: CASSDPSAGQYF. Full variable domain (remainder filled in from reference TRBV2 and TRBJ2-7): EPEVTQTPSHQVTQMGQEVILRCVPISNHLYFYWYRQILGQKVEFLVSFYNNEISEKSEIFDDQFSVERPDGSNFTLKIRSTKLEDSAMYFCASSDPSAGQYFGPGTRLTVT.

The chain couples TRBV10-3 to TRBJ2-3; TRBD1 is a possible D gene (5 bases). Germline loops: CDR1 ENHRY, CDR2 SYGVKD. Between the trimmed V and J ends, which lost 7 bases and 3 bases, there was a span of 14 bases. CDR3 length: 14 residues. The CDR3 spells CAITDKDGTDTQYF. Here the CDR3 DNA reads TGTGCCATCACGGACAAGGATGGGACAGATACGCAGTATTTT.

This clone was found many times. The V call is TRBV29-1, the J call TRBJ2-1; 8 bases are a match to TRBD2. V lost 2 bases to trimming and J lost 7 bases; unmatched junction nucleotides: 10. Germline V lookup: CDR1 SQVTM, CDR2 ANQGSEA. This CDR3 contains 15 residues. The CDR3 here is CSVEPTGRGPNEQFF. The CDR3 DNA follows: TGCAGCGTTGAACCGACCGGGAGGGGCCCTAATGAGCAGTTCTTC.

The V gene is TRBV3-1 (or the pseudogene TRBV3-2), the J gene TRBJ2-5; TRBD2 might be the D (5 bases). This CDR3 contains 14 residues. The germline CDR1 and CDR2 sequences are LGHDT and YNNKEL (reference sequence). Between the trimmed V and J ends, which lost 1 base and 9 bases, there was a span of 15 bases. The CDR3 is CASSQALPQEAQYF. The CDR3 DNA reads as TGTGCCAGCAGCCAAGCACTCCCCCAGGAGGCCCAGTACTTC.

The rearrangement uses TRBV2 and TRBJ1-3; D not resolved. CDR3 length equals 16 residues. V lost 6 bases, J lost 1 base, and 16 bases lay in between. Germline CDR1 SNHLY, CDR2 FYNNEI. CDR3 sequence: CASSPFGPASGNTIYF. CDR3 DNA: TGTGCCAGCAGCCCCTTTGGCCCTGCTTCTGGAAACACCATATATTTT.

DNA of the CDR3: TGCGCCAGCAGCTACTCGGGACTAGCGGGAGTGGCCGAGCAGTACTTC. Protein: CASSYSGLAGVAEQYF. The chain recombines TRBV5-1 with TRBJ2-7, with 14 bases aligning to TRBD2. The V gene end was trimmed by 3 bases and the J gene end by 6 bases; junction bases not matched to a gene: 8. The CDR3 is made up of 16 amino acids. From germline, CDR1 is SGHRS and CDR2 YFSETQ.

CDR3 coding DNA: TGTGCCAGCAGTTTGAGGACAGGGAACTATGGCTACACCTTC. This translates into CASSLRTGNYGYTF. The rearrangement uses TRBV6-2 or TRBV6-3 and TRBJ1-2; TRBD1 aligns across 8 bases. Trimming removed 4 bases from V and 2 bases from J; junction bases left unmatched: 3. Germline-derived CDR1 and CDR2 are MNHEY and SVGEGT. This CDR3 has 14 residues.

V usage is TRBV24-1 and J usage is TRBJ2-7; 10 nucleotides agree with TRBD2. This CDR3 contains 18 residues. Per germline, CDR1 KGHDR and CDR2 SFDVKD. Germline trimming cut 2 bases from V and 5 bases from J; bases unmatched to any gene: 14. The CDR3 coding sequence is TGTGCCACCAGTGATTCGGACAGTTCTAGCGGGAGTCGGGACGAGCAGTACTTC. It is translated as CATSDSDSSSGSRDEQYF.

This clone came up a few times. The chain is built from TRBV5-1 and TRBJ1-5; D ambiguous. The V end lost 0 bases, the J end lost 3 bases, and 4 bases lay between the germline ends. CDR1 and CDR2 (germline): SGHRS, YFSETQ. CDR3 size: 13 residues. CDR3 nucleotides: TGCGCCAGCAGCTTGGCGTACAATCAGCCCCAGCATTTT. The encoded protein is CASSLAYNQPQHF.

The gene calls are TRBV2 and TRBJ2-5; TRBD2 aligns across 10 bases. J lost 5 bases, V lost 1 base, and 10 bases had no gene match. Per germline, CDR1 SNHLY and CDR2 FYNNEI. The CDR3 extends over 17 amino acids. CDR3 bases: TGTGCCAGCAGTGAAGGGCTAGCGGGAGCTGGGTGGGAGACCCAGTACTTC. Translating it yields CASSEGLAGAGWETQYF.

Only a few counts were recorded for this clone. Other nucleotide sequences from this sample produce the same CDR3. The CDR3 loop reads CASSPRQGRNTGELFF. The CDR3 DNA follows: TGTGCCAGCAGCCCCAGACAGGGAAGGAACACCGGGGAGCTGTTTTTT. The chain links TRBV9 to TRBJ2-2, with TRBD1 matching over 7 bases. The V and J ends lost 4 bases and 1 base, in that order; junction bases with no gene match: 7. The CDR3 sequence is 16 residues long. The germline V gene encodes CDR1 SGDLS and CDR2 YYNGEE.

This rearrangement joins TRBV7-6 to TRBJ2-3; tentative D call: TRBD2 (6 bases). Trimming pared 5 bases from V and 0 bases from J, leaving 12 bases between. The CDR3 consists of 15 residues. Germline V gives CDR1 SGHVS, CDR2 FNYEAQ. CDR3 in DNA: TGTGCCAGCAGCCCCAGGGCGGGGAGCACAGATACGCAGTATTTT. This sequence encodes CASSPRAGSTDTQYF.